The T cell receptor beta chain under discussion was sequenced for a study of cytomegalovirus exposure and HLA in healthy donors. A multiplex PCR was run with 60 Vbeta primers and 13 Jbeta primers. Sequencing used immunoSEQ multiplex PCR; TCRdb keeps in-frame clones, though not all of them. The sample lists about 160,000 clones, about 80% seen once, with roughly 1.2% in the top ten. V lost 5 bases and J lost 0; bases outside the gene matches: 1. The CDR3 loop spans 15 amino acids. CDR1 is SEHNR, CDR2 FQNEAQ, per germline (reference sequence). The chain employs TRBV7-9 and TRBJ2-6; 7 nucleotides match TRBD2. This TCR came from a woman aged 45-65 years in good health and CMV-seronegative. The sequencing input was PBMCs. CDR3 nucleotides: TGTGCCAGCAGCCCGGGGGGCTCTGGGGCCAACGTCCTGACTTTC. Its protein is CASSPGGSGANVLTF. Variable domain in full (rest from reference TRBV7-9 and TRBJ2-6): DTGVSQNPRHKITKRGQNVTFRCDPISEHNRLYWYRQTLGQGPEFLTYFQNEAQLEKSRLLSDRFSAERPKGSFSTLEIQRTEQGDSAMYLCASSPGGSGANVLTFGAGSRLTVL.